The 30 T cell receptor beta chains below were found in one sample sequenced in a study of cytomegalovirus exposure and HLA in healthy donors. The study ran its PCR with 60 Vbeta and 13 Jbeta primers. Sequenced by immunoSEQ multiplex PCR; TCRdb stores in-frame clones only, minus some. The sample includes 59,000 or so clones, over 75% of them seen just once. Source material: PBMCs. The receptors derive from a female donor in good health and CMV-seronegative.

This chain links TRBV7-9 with TRBJ2-1; tentatively, D is TRBD1 (6 bases). Germline V lookup: CDR1 SEHNR, CDR2 FQNEAQ (reference sequence). CDR3 length: 18 residues. V gave up 3 bases and J gave up 3 bases, with 21 bases separating them. In DNA form, the CDR3 reads TGTGCCAGCAGCTTCGTAGGGAAACAGGGTGGTGGCTACAATGAGCAGTTCTTC. Protein: CASSFVGKQGGGYNEQFF.

This clone was found once. The V gene is TRBV6-1, the J gene TRBJ2-2; D unresolved. The CDR3 totals 10 residues. V lost 8 bases and J 4 bases, leaving 2 bases between the germline ends. From germline, CDR1 is MNHNS and CDR2 SASEGT. CDR3 amino acids: CASRTGELFF. CDR3 in DNA: TGTGCCAGCCGCACCGGGGAGCTGTTTTTT.

The V call is TRBV27, the J call TRBJ2-5; 10 bases are shared with TRBD2. The J call is doubtful: the DNA matches TRBJ2-7 better. The CDR3 extends over 20 amino acids. From germline, CDR1 is MNHEY and CDR2 SMNVEV (reference sequence). This CDR3 reads CASSLSSRGVSGGFLYEQYF. The CDR3 coding sequence is TGTGCCAGCAGTTTGTCATCCAGAGGGGTTAGCGGGGGGTTTTTATACGAGCAGTACTTC.

The chain uses TRBV7-8 and TRBJ2-1; the D is unclear. The V gene's germline CDR1 is SGHVS and CDR2 FQNEAQ. Trimming pared 5 bases from V and 12 bases from J, leaving 14 bases between. The CDR3 sequence is 12 residues long. The CDR3 here is CASSGPGFRQFF. The DNA for the CDR3 is TGTGCCAGCAGCGGTCCGGGTTTTCGGCAGTTCTTC.

The chain carries TRBV28 and TRBJ1-5; D not resolved. The CDR3 is 13 residues long. Germline V gene lookup returns CDR1 MDHEN and CDR2 SYDVKM. V lost 6 bases and J lost 4, with 10 bases in between. CDR3 coding DNA: TGTGCCAGCAGGTTTTCATCAAATCAGCCCCAGCATTTT. It encodes CASRFSSNQPQHF.

The J gene is TRBJ2-3, the V gene TRBV6-1, with a possible D match to TRBD2 (6 bases). V gave up 2 bases and J gave up 0 bases, with 12 bases separating them. CDR1 is MNHNS and CDR2 is SASEGT in the germline V gene. CDR3 length: 16 amino acids. The CDR3 region is CASSEPIAVSTDTQYF. In DNA, the CDR3 is TGTGCCAGCAGTGAACCCATAGCGGTAAGCACAGATACGCAGTATTTT.

The gene calls are TRBV6-5 and TRBJ2-7, with D possibly being TRBD1 (5 bases). CDR1 is MNHEY, CDR2 SVGAGI, per germline. The CDR3 is 15 residues long. Trimming took 0 bases from V and 4 from J, leaving 13 bases between them. In DNA form, the CDR3 reads TGTGCCAGCAGTTACTCGTTCACAGACAGATACGAGCAGTACTTC. Amino acids: CASSYSFTDRYEQYF.

The J gene is TRBJ1-1, the V gene TRBV25-1, with 7 positions matching TRBD1. J gave up 6 bases and V 7 bases, and 8 bases lay outside the gene matches. Germline lookup yields CDR1 MGHDK and CDR2 SYGVNS. The CDR3 is 13 amino acids. The CDR3, as DNA: TGTGCCAGCACGACAGGGTGGCCGGCTGAAGCTTTCTTT. As protein: CASTTGWPAEAFF.

This chain joins TRBV7-6 and TRBJ2-5; D ambiguous. V dropped 0 bases and J dropped 1 base, with 6 bases sitting between them. CDR3 length: 14 residues. The germline V gene encodes CDR1 SGHVS and CDR2 FNYEAQ. CDR3 amino acids: CASSLATGQETQYF. The CDR3 DNA sequence: TGTGCCAGCAGCTTAGCGACGGGCCAAGAGACCCAGTACTTC.

This clone was detected once. The chain uses TRBV5-1 and TRBJ1-2, with D possibly TRBD1 on 6 matching bases. CDR1 is SGHRS and CDR2 is YFSETQ in the germline V gene. V lost 2 bases, J lost 6 bases, and 11 bases lay in between. The CDR3 sequence is 13 residues long. CDR3 sequence: CASSFTGRDGYTF. CDR3 nucleotide sequence: TGCGCCAGCAGCTTTACAGGGCGGGATGGCTACACCTTC.

This chain links TRBV4-3 with TRBJ2-2; TRBD2 aligns across 7 bases. This CDR3 spans 17 amino acids. V shed 0 bases and J 5 bases; nucleotides not matched to a gene: 9. Germline CDR1 reads LGHNA; CDR2 reads YSLEER. The CDR3, as DNA: TGCGCCAGCAGCCAAGAATACGGGGGAGGGCCGACCGGGGAGCTGTTTTTT. This encodes CASSQEYGGGPTGELFF.

The gene calls are TRBV5-1 and TRBJ2-1; D is perhaps TRBD1 (5 bases). CDR3 size: 13 residues. CDR1 and CDR2 (germline): SGHRS, YFSETQ. V was clipped by 4 bases and J by 8 bases, with 13 bases between them. As DNA, the CDR3 is TGCGCCAGCAGCCTTAGTCTACAGGATGAGCAGTTCTTC. This codes for CASSLSLQDEQFF.

The gene calls are TRBV6-5 and TRBJ1-1, with D possibly matching TRBD1 (6 bases). Trimming cost V 6 bases and J 2 bases, with 7 bases left between them. The length of the CDR3 is 12 residues. The germline gives CDR1 MNHEY, CDR2 SVGAGI. This chain's CDR3 is CASSRGNTEAFF. For the CDR3, the DNA is TGTGCCAGCAGCAGGGGTAACACTGAAGCTTTCTTT.

V usage is TRBV23-1 and J usage is TRBJ2-6; 8 bases fit TRBD2. TRBV23-1 falls under the ORF class, with uncertain function. The V and J ends lost 0 bases and 0 bases, in that order; junction bases with no gene match: 4. The CDR3 sequence is 18 residues long. CDR3 protein: CASSQSPSGSSGANVLTF. DNA of the CDR3: TGCGCCAGCAGTCAATCGCCGAGCGGGAGCTCTGGGGCCAACGTCCTGACTTTC.

The chain joins TRBV2 to TRBJ2-1, with D unclear. This CDR3 is built from 13 residues. Trimming removed 2 bases from V and 7 bases from J, with 9 bases in between. CDR1 and CDR2 from the germline V gene are SNHLY and FYNNEI. The CDR3 region is CASSELPRNEQFF. CDR3 sequence (DNA): TGTGCCAGCAGTGAACTCCCTAGGAATGAGCAGTTCTTC.

The sample holds one count of this clone. The V call is TRBV6-1, the J call TRBJ1-1, with D possibly TRBD1 on 6 matching bases. The germline V gene has CDR1 MNHNS and CDR2 SASEGT. The CDR3 is made up of 15 amino acids. V dropped 3 bases and J dropped 5 bases, with 16 bases sitting between them. The CDR3 DNA is TGTGCCAGCAGTGACATGGGACAAGCGAGAACTGAAGCTTTCTTT. Protein: CASSDMGQARTEAFF.

This chain uses TRBV10-2 with TRBJ1-3; TRBD1 aligns across 7 bases. The V segment lost 0 bases and the J segment 4 bases; nucleotides outside the gene matches: 3. The germline V gene has CDR1 WSHSY and CDR2 SAAADI. The CDR3 covers 15 residues. The CDR3 reads CASSESTGKGNTIYF. CDR3 DNA: TGCGCCAGCAGTGAGTCGACAGGGAAGGGAAACACCATATATTTT.

This clone was counted a single time. The J gene is TRBJ2-2, the V gene TRBV5-1, with 8 bases fitting TRBD2. The CDR3 is 17 residues long. CDR1 and CDR2 (germline): SGHRS, YFSETQ. V lost 2 bases to trimming and J lost 3 bases; unmatched junction nucleotides: 9. This CDR3 is CASSLTPSGSDTGELFF. CDR3 DNA sequence: TGCGCCAGCAGCTTAACCCCCAGCGGGAGTGACACCGGGGAGCTGTTTTTT.

This chain joins TRBV6-6 and TRBJ1-6; 10 nucleotides align to TRBD1. The germline CDR1 and CDR2 sequences are MNHNY and SVGAGI (reference sequence). The CDR3 is made up of 14 amino acids. V lost 6 bases, J lost 10 bases, and 6 bases stayed unmatched. The CDR3 sequence: CASSKGQGPSPLHF. The CDR3 nucleotides read TGTGCCAGCAGCAAGGGACAGGGGCCATCACCCCTCCACTTT.

This chain joins TRBV28 and TRBJ2-3; TRBD2 aligns across 7 bases. CDR1 is MDHEN and CDR2 is SYDVKM in the germline V gene. V shed 8 bases, J shed 1 base, and the junction held 6 bases outside the gene matches. The CDR3 consists of 14 residues. CDR3 in DNA: TGTGCCAGCTCGGTAGCGGGTCGCACAGATACGCAGTATTTT. Its protein product is CASSVAGRTDTQYF.

This sequence joins TRBV5-4 and TRBJ2-7; TRBD2 aligns across 11 bases. Germline V gene lookup returns CDR1 SGHNT and CDR2 YYREEE (reference sequence). CDR3 length: 16 residues. Trimming removed 4 bases from V and 3 bases from J; junction bases left unmatched: 9. For the CDR3, the DNA is TGTGCCAGCAGCCCCCTCCCCGGGACTAGCGGCTACGAGCAGTACTTC. Its protein is CASSPLPGTSGYEQYF. Drawing the rest from reference TRBV5-4 and TRBJ2-7, the complete variable domain is ETGVTQSPTHLIKTRGQQVTLRCSSQSGHNTVSWYQQALGQGPQFIFQYYREEENGRGNFPPRFSGLQFPNYSSELNVNALELDDSALYLCASSPLPGTSGYEQYFGPGTRLTVT.

The chain combines TRBV4-2 with TRBJ2-1; tentatively, D is TRBD1 (5 bases). Per germline, CDR1 LGHNA and CDR2 YNFKEQ. Trimming removed 10 bases at V and 6 bases at J, with 13 bases between. The CDR3 covers 12 residues. The CDR3 region has the DNA TGTGCCACCTCCAAGGGGTCCAATGAGCAGTTCTTC. As protein: CATSKGSNEQFF.

The CDR3 protein is CASSAPGLASNEQYF. The CDR3 DNA reads as TGTGCCAGCAGCGCGCCGGGACTAGCGTCTAACGAGCAGTACTTC. The chain carries TRBV5-4 and TRBJ2-7; 10 bases fit TRBD2. The CDR3 length is 15 residues. Germline CDR1 SGHNT, CDR2 YYREEE (reference sequence). V was clipped by 4 bases and J by 5 bases; unmatched bases: 9. Variable domain in full (rest from reference TRBV5-4 and TRBJ2-7): ETGVTQSPTHLIKTRGQQVTLRCSSQSGHNTVSWYQQALGQGPQFIFQYYREEENGRGNFPPRFSGLQFPNYSSELNVNALELDDSALYLCASSAPGLASNEQYFGPGTRLTVT.

V is TRBV12-5 and J is TRBJ2-2; 9 bases agree with TRBD2. CDR3 length: 17 amino acids. Germline CDR1 and CDR2: LGHNT and FRNRAP. V was pared by 0 bases and J by 5 bases, with 7 bases of the junction left unmatched. CDR3 DNA: TGTGCTAGTGGTTTGGTAGGAAGCCTAGCGGGGACCGGGGAGCTGTTTTTT. It codes for CASGLVGSLAGTGELFF.

The chain uses TRBV6-6 and TRBJ1-6; a possible D gene is TRBD1 (5 bases). The CDR3 extends over 16 amino acids. V was shortened by 0 bases and J by 13 bases, with 19 bases between the two germline ends. Looked up from germline, CDR1 is MNHNY and CDR2 is SVGAGI (reference sequence). CDR3 sequence (DNA): TGTGCCAGCAGTTACTCCCGGGAGGGGTCCCTCGGGCCCCTCCACTTT. Encoded protein: CASSYSREGSLGPLHF.

The chain employs TRBV6-1 and TRBJ2-7; TRBD1 matches 7 bases. The length of the CDR3 is 15 residues. CDR1 is MNHNS and CDR2 is SASEGT in the germline V gene. J was trimmed by 0 bases and V by 6 bases; bases with no gene match: 8. The CDR3 nucleotides are TGTGCCAGCAGCCGGACAGGCTTGAGCTCCTACGAGCAGTACTTC. Translating it yields CASSRTGLSSYEQYF.

The chain is built from TRBV7-9 and TRBJ2-7; 7 bases agree with TRBD2. V dropped 1 base and J dropped 4; count of bases not matched to a gene: 7. Looked up from germline, CDR1 is SEHNR and CDR2 is FQNEAQ (reference sequence). The CDR3 has 15 amino acids. The DNA of the CDR3 is TGTGCCAGCAGCTTAGTCGAGCGGGGCCGATACGAGCAGTACTTC. Encoded protein: CASSLVERGRYEQYF.

This clone was seen a single time. The chain recombines TRBV7-3 with TRBJ2-1; D call uncertain. The CDR3 length is 15 residues. CDR1 is SGHTA, CDR2 FQGTGA, per germline. Deletions cut 1 base from V and 4 bases from J, with 11 bases between. The CDR3 here is CASSLSLTYYNEQFF. CDR3 in DNA: TGTGCCAGCAGCTTAAGCCTCACATATTACAATGAGCAGTTCTTC. Based on the CDR3 plus reference TRBV7-3 and TRBJ2-1, the full variable domain is GAGVSQTPSNKVTEKGKYVELRCDPISGHTALYWYRQSLGQGPEFLIYFQGTGAADDSGLPNDRFFAVRPEGSVSTLKIQRTERGDSAVYLCASSLSLTYYNEQFFGPGTRLTVL.

This clone was counted a single time. The chain carries TRBV6-6 and TRBJ1-5; 9 positions match TRBD1. The CDR3 contains 16 residues. V dropped 6 bases and J dropped 3; count of bases not matched to a gene: 9. Germline loops: CDR1 MNHNY, CDR2 SVGAGI (reference sequence). This CDR3 is CASSHTGQGHNQPQHF. The CDR3 DNA reads TGTGCCAGCAGCCACACGGGACAGGGACACAATCAGCCCCAGCATTTT.

The genes are TRBV5-1 and TRBJ2-6, with 7 bases matching TRBD1. Germline loops: CDR1 SGHRS, CDR2 YFSETQ. The J segment lost 0 bases and the V segment lost 4 bases, leaving 4 bases of the junction unmatched. The CDR3 is made up of 16 amino acids. CDR3 bases: TGCGCCAGCAGCCCGACAGGGAGCTCTGGGGCCAACGTCCTGACTTTC. Residues: CASSPTGSSGANVLTF. Combining the CDR3 with reference TRBV5-1 and TRBJ2-6 gives the whole variable domain KAGVTQTPRYLIKTRGQQVTLSCSPISGHRSVSWYQQTPGQGLQFLFEYFSETQRNKGNFPGRFSGRQFSNSRSEMNVSTLELGDSALYLCASSPTGSSGANVLTFGAGSRLTVL.